These T cell receptor beta chains were read from a single sample in a study of identical twins. MiXCR, applied by TCRdb to the 5' RACE reads, yields one record per CDR3 protein. Of roughly 490,000 distinct CDR3 sequences in the sample, roughly an eighth were seen once. These data are also associated with another study on yellow fever vaccine responses in identical twins.

Sequenced input: CD4+ T cells sorted from blood. The receptors stem from a woman under 30 in good health. CDR3s include the opening cysteine and the closing phenylalanine or tryptophan. D genes are given only for firm matches. A clone size is listed for some rows: how often the clone was seen (once, few, many), or a class if it is expanded.

TRBV5-5,-,TRBJ2-3,-,CASSLLSRTDTQYF,TGTGCCAGCAGCTTGCTCTCCAGGACAGATACGCAGTATTTT
TRBV5-1,-,TRBJ2-7,-,CASRMRAGAGYEQYF,TGCGCCAGCAGGATGCGGGCGGGGGCAGGCTACGAGCAGTACTTC
TRBV20-1,-,TRBJ1-1,few,CSADQGGGKNTEAFF,TGCAGTGCTGACCAAGGTGGGGGGAAGAACACTGAAGCTTTCTTT
TRBV10-1,-,TRBJ1-2,-,CATLLQRRRSGYTF,TGCGCCACGTTGCTACAGAGACGGCGTAGTGGCTACACCTTC
TRBV5-8,-,TRBJ2-1,many,CASSLVAGEIYNEQFF,TGTGCCAGCAGCTTGGTCGCAGGGGAGATTTACAATGAGCAGTTCTTC
TRBV13,-,TRBJ2-3,few,CASSVLSTDTQYF,TGTGCCAGCAGCGTATTAAGCACAGATACGCAGTATTTT
TRBV6-2/TRBV6-3,-,TRBJ2-1,few,CASSQYTNEQFF,TGTGCCAGCAGCCAATATACCAATGAGCAGTTCTTC
TRBV15,-,TRBJ2-7,-,CATSRDPGGAYEQYF,TGTGCCACCAGCAGAGATCCTGGGGGAGCGTACGAGCAGTACTTC
TRBV10-3,TRBD1,TRBJ2-2,few,CAISAGGTGELFF,TGTGCCATCAGTGCAGGGGGTACCGGGGAGCTGTTTTTT
TRBV12-3/TRBV12-4,-,TRBJ1-1,-,CASKIAGDNTEAFF,TGTGCCAGCAAGATCGCAGGGGATAACACTGAAGCTTTCTTT
TRBV6-1,TRBD1,TRBJ2-4,few,CASSGQTGGNAAKNIQYF,TGTGCCAGCAGTGGACAGACAGGGGGCAACGCAGCCAAAAACATTCAGTACTTC
TRBV6-4,-,TRBJ2-1,-,CASSQSGGNEQFF,TGTGCCAGCAGCCAATCAGGGGGGAATGAGCAGTTCTTC
TRBV28,-,TRBJ2-5,few,CASSFGSRGDVKTQYF,TGTGCCAGCAGTTTCGGAAGCAGGGGGGACGTGAAGACCCAGTACTTC
TRBV2,TRBD1,TRBJ2-1,few,CASKQNRGQSSYNEQFF,TGTGCCAGCAAACAAAACAGGGGGCAAAGCTCCTACAATGAGCAGTTCTTC